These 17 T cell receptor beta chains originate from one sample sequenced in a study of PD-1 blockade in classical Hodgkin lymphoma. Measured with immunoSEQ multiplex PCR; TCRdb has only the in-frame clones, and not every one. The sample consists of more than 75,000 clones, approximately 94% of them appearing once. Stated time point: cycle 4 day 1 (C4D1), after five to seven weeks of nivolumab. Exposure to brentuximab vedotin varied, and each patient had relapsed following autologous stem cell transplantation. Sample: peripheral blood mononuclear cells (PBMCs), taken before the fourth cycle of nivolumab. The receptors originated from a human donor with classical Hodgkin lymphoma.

CDR3 amino acids: CASSTLTDTQYF. The CDR3 nucleotides read TGTGCCAGCAGTACTCTCACAGATACGCAGTATTTT. This chain links TRBV28 with TRBJ2-3; D not resolved. The CDR3 loop spans 12 amino acids. V lost 5 bases to trimming and J lost 2 bases, with 5 bases between them. CDR1 and CDR2 (germline): MDHEN, SYDVKM.

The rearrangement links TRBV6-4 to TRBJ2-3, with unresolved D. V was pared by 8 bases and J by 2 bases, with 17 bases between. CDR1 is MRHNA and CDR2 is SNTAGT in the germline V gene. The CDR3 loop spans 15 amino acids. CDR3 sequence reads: CASAVFSTHTDTQYF. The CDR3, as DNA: TGTGCCAGCGCAGTGTTCAGCACACACACAGATACGCAGTATTTT.

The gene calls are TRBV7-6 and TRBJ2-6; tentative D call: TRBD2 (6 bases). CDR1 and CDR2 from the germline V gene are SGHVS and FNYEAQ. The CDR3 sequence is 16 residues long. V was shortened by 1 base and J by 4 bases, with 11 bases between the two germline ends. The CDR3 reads CASSLGGGVGANVLTF. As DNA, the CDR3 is TGTGCCAGCAGCTTAGGTGGAGGGGTCGGGGCCAACGTCCTGACTTTC.

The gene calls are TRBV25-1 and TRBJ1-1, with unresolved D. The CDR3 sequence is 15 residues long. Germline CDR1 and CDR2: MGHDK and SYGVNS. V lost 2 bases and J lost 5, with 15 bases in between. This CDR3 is CASSEKTSLGTEAFF. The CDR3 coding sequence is TGTGCCAGCAGTGAAAAGACAAGTCTGGGGACTGAAGCTTTCTTT.

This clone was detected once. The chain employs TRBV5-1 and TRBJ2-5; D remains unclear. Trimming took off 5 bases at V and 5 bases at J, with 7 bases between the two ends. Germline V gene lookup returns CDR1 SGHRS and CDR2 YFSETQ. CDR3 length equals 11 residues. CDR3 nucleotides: TGCGCCAGCAGGGAGTTTGAGACCCAGTACTTC. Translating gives CASREFETQYF. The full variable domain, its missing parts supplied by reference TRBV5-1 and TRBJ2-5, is KAGVTQTPRYLIKTRGQQVTLSCSPISGHRSVSWYQQTPGQGLQFLFEYFSETQRNKGNFPGRFSGRQFSNSRSEMNVSTLELGDSALYLCASREFETQYFGPGTRLLVL.

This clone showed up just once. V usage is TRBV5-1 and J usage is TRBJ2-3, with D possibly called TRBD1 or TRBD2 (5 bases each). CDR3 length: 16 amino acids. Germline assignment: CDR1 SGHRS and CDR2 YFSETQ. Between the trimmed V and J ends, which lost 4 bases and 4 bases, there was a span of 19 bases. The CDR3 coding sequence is TGCGCCAGCAGCGTAGTAACGTCCGGGACGGCAGATACGCAGTATTTT. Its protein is CASSVVTSGTADTQYF.

DNA of the CDR3: TGTGCCAGCAGCTTGCTCTGGTACCAAGAGACCCAGTACTTC. Amino acids: CASSLLWYQETQYF. V gene TRBV5-4 combines with J gene TRBJ2-5; D not certain. CDR1 SGHNT and CDR2 YYREEE come from the germline V gene (reference sequence). V lost 1 base to trimming and J lost 0 bases, with 7 bases between them. The CDR3 consists of 14 residues.

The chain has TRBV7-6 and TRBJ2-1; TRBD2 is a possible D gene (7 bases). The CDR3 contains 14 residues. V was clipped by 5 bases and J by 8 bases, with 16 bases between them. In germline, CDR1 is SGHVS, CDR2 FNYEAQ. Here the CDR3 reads CASSQARGGHEQFF. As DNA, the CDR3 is TGTGCCAGCAGCCAAGCGAGGGGGGGGCATGAGCAGTTCTTC.

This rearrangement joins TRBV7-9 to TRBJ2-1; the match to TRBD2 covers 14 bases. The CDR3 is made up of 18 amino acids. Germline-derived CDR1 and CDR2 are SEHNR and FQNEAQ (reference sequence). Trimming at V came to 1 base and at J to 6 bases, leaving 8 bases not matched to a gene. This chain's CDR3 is CASSLGNLGLAGANEQFF. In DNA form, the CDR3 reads TGTGCCAGCAGCTTAGGGAACCTGGGACTAGCGGGAGCCAATGAGCAGTTCTTC.

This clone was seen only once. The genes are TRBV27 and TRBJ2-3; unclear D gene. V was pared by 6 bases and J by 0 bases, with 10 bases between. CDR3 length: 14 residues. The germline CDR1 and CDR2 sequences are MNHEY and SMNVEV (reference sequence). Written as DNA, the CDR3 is TGTGCCAGCAGCACGGCCCCTAGCACAGATACGCAGTATTTT. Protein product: CASSTAPSTDTQYF.

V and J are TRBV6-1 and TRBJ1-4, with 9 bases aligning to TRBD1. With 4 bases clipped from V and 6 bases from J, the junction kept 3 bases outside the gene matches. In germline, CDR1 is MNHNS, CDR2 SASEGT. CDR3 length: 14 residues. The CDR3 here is CASSVTGGYEKLFF. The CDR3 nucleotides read TGTGCCAGCAGTGTAACAGGGGGCTATGAAAAACTGTTTTTT.

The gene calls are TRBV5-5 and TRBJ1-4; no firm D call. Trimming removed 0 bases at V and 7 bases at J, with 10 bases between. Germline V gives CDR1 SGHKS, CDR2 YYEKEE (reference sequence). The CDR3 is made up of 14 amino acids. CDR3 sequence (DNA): TGTGCCAGCAGCTTGGATGTCGAAAGTGAAAAACTGTTTTTT. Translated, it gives CASSLDVESEKLFF.

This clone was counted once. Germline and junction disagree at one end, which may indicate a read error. CDR3 nucleotide sequence: TGTGTCAGCGGTGTGGGGAGGGCCTACGAGCAGTACTTC. Encoded protein: CVSGVGRAYEQYF. The chain is built from TRBV27 and TRBJ2-7, with 7 bases aligning to TRBD2. CDR1 is MNHEY and CDR2 is SMNVEV in the germline V gene (reference sequence). The CDR3 has 13 residues.

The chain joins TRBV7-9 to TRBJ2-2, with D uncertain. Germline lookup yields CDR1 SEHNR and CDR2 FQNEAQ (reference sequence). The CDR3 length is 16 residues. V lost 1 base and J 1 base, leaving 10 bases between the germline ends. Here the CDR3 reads CASSLDQRKNTGELFF. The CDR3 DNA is TGTGCCAGCAGCTTAGACCAGCGAAAGAACACCGGGGAGCTGTTTTTT.

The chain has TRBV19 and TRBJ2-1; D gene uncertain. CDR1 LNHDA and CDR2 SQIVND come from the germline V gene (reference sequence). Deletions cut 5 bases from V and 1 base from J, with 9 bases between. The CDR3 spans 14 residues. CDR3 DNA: TGTGCCAGTAGTGGGGTGGAGTCCTACAATGAGCAGTTCTTC. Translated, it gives CASSGVESYNEQFF.

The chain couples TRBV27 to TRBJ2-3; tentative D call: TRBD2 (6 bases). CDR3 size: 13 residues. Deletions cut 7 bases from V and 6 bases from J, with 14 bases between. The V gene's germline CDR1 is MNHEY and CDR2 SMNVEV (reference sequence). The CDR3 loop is CASKLALLDTQYF. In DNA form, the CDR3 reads TGTGCCAGCAAGCTAGCGTTACTTGATACGCAGTATTTT.

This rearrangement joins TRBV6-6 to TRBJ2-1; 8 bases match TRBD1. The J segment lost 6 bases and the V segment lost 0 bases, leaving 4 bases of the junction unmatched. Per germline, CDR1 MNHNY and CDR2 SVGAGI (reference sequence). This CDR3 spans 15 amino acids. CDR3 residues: CASSYSRTGINEQFF. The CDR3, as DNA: TGTGCCAGCAGTTACTCCAGGACAGGGATCAATGAGCAGTTCTTC.